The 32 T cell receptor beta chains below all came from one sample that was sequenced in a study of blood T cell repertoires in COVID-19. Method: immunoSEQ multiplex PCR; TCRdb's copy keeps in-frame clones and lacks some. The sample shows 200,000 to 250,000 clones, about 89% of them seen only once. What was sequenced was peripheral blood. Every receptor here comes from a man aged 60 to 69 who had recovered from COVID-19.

This chain's CDR3 is CAISENTGFNEQFF. The CDR3 DNA is TGTGCCATCAGTGAGAATACAGGGTTCAATGAGCAGTTCTTC. The V gene is TRBV10-3, the J gene TRBJ2-1; maybe TRBD1 (6 bases). The CDR3 contains 14 residues. Germline V gives CDR1 ENHRY, CDR2 SYGVKD. V was clipped by 2 bases and J by 6 bases, with 11 bases between them.

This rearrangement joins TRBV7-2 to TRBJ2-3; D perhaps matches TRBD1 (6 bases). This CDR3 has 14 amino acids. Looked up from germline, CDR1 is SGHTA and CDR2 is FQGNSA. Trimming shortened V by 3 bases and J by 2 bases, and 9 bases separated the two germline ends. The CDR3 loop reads CASSFHRDTDTQYF. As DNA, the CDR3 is TGTGCCAGCAGCTTCCACAGGGACACAGATACGCAGTATTTT.

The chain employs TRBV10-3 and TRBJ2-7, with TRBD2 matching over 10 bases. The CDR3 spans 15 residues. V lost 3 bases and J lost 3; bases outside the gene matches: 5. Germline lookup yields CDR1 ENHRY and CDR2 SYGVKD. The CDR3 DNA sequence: TGTGCCATCAGTGACCCACGGACTAGCGGCTACGAGCAGTACTTC. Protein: CAISDPRTSGYEQYF.

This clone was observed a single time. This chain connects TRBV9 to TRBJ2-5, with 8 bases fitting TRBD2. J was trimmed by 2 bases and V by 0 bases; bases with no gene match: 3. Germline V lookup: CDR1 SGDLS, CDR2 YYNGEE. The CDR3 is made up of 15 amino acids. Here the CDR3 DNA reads TGTGCCAGCAGCGTAGGGCCTAGCGGGCAAGAGACCCAGTACTTC. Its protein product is CASSVGPSGQETQYF. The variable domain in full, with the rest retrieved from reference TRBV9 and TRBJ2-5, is DSGVTQTPKHLITATGQRVTLRCSPRSGDLSVYWYQQSLDQGLQFLIQYYNGEERAKGNILERFSAQQFPDLHSELNLSSLELGDSALYFCASSVGPSGQETQYFGPGTRLLVL.

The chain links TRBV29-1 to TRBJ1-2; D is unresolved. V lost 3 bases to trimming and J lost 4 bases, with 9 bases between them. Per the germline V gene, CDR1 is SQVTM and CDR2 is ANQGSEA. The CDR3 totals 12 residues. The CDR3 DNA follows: TGCAGCGTTGAGCGGTCGGCCTATGGCTACACCTTC. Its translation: CSVERSAYGYTF.

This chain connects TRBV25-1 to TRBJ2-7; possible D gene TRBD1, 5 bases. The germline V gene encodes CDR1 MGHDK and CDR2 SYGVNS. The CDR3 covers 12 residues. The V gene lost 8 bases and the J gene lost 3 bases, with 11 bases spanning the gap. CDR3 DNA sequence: TGTGCCAGCGGAGACAGTTTCTACGAGCAGTACTTC. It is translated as CASGDSFYEQYF.

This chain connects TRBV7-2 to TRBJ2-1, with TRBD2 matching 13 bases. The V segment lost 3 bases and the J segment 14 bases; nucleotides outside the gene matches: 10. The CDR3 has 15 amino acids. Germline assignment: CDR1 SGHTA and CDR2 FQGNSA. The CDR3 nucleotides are TGTGCCAGCAGCTTCGATGGGACTAGCGGGACGGACGAGTTCTTC. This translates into CASSFDGTSGTDEFF.

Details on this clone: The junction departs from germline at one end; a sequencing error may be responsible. CDR3 in DNA: TGTGCCACCTCGACAGGGGTTCGTAGCAATCGGCCCCAGCATTTT. Translation gives CATSTGVRSNRPQHF. The V call is TRBV28, the J call TRBJ1-5; 8 nucleotides line up with TRBD1. CDR1 MDHEN and CDR2 SYDVKM come from the germline V gene. The CDR3 is 15 residues long. The full variable domain, completed using reference TRBV28 and TRBJ1-5, is DVKVTQSSRYLVKRTGEKVFLECVQDMDHENMFWYRQDPGLGLRLIYFSYDVKMKEKGDIPEGYSVSREKKERFSLILESASTNQTSMYLCATSTGVRSNRPQHFGDGTRLSIL.

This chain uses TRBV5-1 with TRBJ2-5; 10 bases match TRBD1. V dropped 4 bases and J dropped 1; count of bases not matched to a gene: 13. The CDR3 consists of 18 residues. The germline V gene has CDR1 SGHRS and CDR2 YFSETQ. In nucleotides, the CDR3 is TGCGCCAGCAGCCCTAGTGGCGGGACAGGGGCACCCCAAGAGACCCAGTACTTC. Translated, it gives CASSPSGGTGAPQETQYF.

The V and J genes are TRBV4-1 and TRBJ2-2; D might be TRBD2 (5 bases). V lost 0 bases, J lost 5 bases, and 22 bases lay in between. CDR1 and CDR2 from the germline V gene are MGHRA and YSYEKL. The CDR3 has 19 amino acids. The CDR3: CASSQDPSLALRETGELFF. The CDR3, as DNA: TGCGCCAGCAGCCAAGATCCTAGTCTAGCACTACGCGAGACCGGGGAGCTGTTTTTT.

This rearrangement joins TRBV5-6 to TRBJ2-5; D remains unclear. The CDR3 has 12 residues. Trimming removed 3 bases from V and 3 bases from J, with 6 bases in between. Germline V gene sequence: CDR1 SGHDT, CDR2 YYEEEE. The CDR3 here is CASSSAKETQYF. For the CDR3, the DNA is TGTGCCAGCAGCTCTGCGAAAGAGACCCAGTACTTC.

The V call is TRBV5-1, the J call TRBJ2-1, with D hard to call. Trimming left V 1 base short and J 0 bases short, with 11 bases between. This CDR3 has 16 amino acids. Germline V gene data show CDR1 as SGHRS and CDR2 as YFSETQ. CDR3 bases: TGCGCCAGCAGCTTGTACTCCCCGAGCTCCTACAATGAGCAGTTCTTC. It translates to CASSLYSPSSYNEQFF.

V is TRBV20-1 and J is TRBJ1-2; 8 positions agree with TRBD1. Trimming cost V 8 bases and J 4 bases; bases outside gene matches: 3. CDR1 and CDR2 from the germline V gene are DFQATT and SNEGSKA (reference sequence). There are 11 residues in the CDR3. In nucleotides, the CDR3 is TGCAGTACAACAGGGGGCTATGGCTACACCTTC. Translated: CSTTGGYGYTF.

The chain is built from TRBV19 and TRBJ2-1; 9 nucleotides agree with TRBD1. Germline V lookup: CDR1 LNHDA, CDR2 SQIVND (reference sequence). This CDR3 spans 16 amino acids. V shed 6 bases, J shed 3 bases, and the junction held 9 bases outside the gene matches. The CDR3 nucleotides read TGTGCCAGTAGGCAACCGGGACAGGGATACTACAATGAGCAGTTCTTC. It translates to CASRQPGQGYYNEQFF.

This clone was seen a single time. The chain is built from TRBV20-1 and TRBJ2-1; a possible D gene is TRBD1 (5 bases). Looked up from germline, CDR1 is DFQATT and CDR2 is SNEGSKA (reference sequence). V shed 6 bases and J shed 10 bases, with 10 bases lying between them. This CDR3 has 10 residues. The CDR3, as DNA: TGCAGTGCCACTGGACAAGAGCAGTTCTTC. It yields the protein CSATGQEQFF.

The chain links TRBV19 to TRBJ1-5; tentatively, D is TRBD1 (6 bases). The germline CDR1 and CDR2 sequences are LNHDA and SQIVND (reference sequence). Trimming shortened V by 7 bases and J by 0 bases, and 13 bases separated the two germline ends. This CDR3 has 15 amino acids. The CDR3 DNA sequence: TGTGCCAGTAAAGGGGCGGGGGCTAGCAATCAGCCCCAGCATTTT. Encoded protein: CASKGAGASNQPQHF.

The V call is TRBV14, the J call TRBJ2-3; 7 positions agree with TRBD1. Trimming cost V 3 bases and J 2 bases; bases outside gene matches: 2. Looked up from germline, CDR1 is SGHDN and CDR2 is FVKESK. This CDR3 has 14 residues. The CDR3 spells CASSQGQFTDTQYF. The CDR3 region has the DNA TGTGCCAGCAGCCAGGGACAGTTCACAGATACGCAGTATTTT.

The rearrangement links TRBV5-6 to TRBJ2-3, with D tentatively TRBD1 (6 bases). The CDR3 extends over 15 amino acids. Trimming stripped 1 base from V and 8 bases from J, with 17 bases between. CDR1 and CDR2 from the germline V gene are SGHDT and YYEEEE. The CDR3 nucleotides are TGTGCCAGCAGCTTGTCAGGGGATGGTCGGGGTACGCAGTATTTT. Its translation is CASSLSGDGRGTQYF.

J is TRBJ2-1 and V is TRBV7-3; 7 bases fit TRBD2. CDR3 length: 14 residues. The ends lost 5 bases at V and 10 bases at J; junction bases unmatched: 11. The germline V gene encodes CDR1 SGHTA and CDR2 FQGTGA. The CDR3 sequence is CASSQTGGGSEQFF. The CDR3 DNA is TGTGCCAGCAGCCAAACGGGCGGCGGGAGCGAGCAGTTCTTC.

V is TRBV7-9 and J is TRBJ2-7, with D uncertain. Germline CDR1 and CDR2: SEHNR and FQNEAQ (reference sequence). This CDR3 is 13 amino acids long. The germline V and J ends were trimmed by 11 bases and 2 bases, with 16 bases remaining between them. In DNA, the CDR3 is TGTGCCGGATCGAGTGACAACGCCTACGAGCAGTACTTC. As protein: CAGSSDNAYEQYF.

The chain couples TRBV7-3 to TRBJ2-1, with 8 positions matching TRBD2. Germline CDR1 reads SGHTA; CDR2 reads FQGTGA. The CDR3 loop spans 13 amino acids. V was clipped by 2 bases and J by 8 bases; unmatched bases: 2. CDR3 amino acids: CASSLGTRDEQFF. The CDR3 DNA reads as TGTGCCAGCAGCTTAGGGACTAGGGATGAGCAGTTCTTC.

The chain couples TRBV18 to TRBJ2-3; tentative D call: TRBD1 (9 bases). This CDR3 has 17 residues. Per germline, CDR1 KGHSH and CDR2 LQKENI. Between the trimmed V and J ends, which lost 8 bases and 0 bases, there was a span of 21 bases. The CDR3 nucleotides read TGTGCCAGCAACCGGGGGGGACAGGGCCCCAGCACAGATACGCAGTATTTT. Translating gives CASNRGGQGPSTDTQYF.

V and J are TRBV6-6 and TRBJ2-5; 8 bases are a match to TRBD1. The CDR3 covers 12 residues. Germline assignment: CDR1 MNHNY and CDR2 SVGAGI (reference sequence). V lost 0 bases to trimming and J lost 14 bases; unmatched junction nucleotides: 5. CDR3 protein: CASSYSRDRSYF. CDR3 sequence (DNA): TGTGCCAGCAGTTACTCGAGGGACAGGTCTTACTTC.

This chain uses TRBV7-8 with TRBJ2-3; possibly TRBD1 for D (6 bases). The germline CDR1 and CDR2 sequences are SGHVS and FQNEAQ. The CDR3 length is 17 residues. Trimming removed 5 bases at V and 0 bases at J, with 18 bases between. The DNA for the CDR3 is TGTGCCAGCAGCGACAGAACAGGGAAGGCAAGCACAGATACGCAGTATTTT. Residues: CASSDRTGKASTDTQYF.

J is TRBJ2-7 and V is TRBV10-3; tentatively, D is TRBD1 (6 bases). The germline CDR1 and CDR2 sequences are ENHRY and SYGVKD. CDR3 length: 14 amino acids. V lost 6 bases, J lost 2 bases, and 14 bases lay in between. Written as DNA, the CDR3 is TGTGCCATCAGAGCCGGGACACCTACCTACGAGCAGTACTTC. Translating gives CAIRAGTPTYEQYF.

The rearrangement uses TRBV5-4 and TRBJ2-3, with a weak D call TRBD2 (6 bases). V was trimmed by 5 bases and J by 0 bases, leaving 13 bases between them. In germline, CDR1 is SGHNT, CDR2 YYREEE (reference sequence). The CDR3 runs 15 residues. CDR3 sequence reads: CASRAASVSTDTQYF. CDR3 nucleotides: TGTGCCAGCAGGGCTGCTAGCGTTAGCACAGATACGCAGTATTTT.

The CDR3 DNA reads as TGTGCCAGCAGCCCCGCTCCTTCTAGATACTATACAGATACGCAGTATTTT. Translation gives CASSPAPSRYYTDTQYF. The J gene is TRBJ2-3, the V gene TRBV7-2; D unresolved. The CDR3 runs 17 residues. Trimming took off 5 bases at V and 3 bases at J, with 21 bases between the two ends. Germline CDR1 SGHTA, CDR2 FQGNSA. The whole variable domain, filled in from reference TRBV7-2 and TRBJ2-3, reads GAGVSQSPSNKVTEKGKDVELRCDPISGHTALYWYRQSLGQGLEFLIYFQGNSAPDKSGLPSDRFSAERTGGSVSTLTIQRTQQEDSAVYLCASSPAPSRYYTDTQYFGPGTRLTVL.

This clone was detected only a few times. The CDR3 bases are TGTGCCAGCACCCGGGAGGGCAAGCTTAATTCACCCCTCCACTTT. Translated, it gives CASTREGKLNSPLHF. The chain is built from TRBV6-5 and TRBJ1-6; no definite D call. The CDR3 sequence is 15 residues long. V lost 7 bases, J lost 6 bases, and 16 bases lay in between. Germline loops: CDR1 MNHEY, CDR2 SVGAGI.

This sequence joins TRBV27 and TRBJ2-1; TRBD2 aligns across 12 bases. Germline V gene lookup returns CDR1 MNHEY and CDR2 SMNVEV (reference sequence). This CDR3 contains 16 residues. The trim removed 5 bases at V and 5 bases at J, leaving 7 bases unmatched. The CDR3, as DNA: TGTGCCAGCAGTGACCTACTAGCGGGAGGAGACAATGAGCAGTTCTTC. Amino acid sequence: CASSDLLAGGDNEQFF.

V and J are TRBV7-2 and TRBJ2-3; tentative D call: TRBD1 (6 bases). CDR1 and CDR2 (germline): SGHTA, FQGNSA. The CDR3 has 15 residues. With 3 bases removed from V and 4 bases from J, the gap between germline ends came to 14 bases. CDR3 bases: TGTGCCAGCAGCTTGGGACACCGTGAGTCAGATACGCAGTATTTT. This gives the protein CASSLGHRESDTQYF.

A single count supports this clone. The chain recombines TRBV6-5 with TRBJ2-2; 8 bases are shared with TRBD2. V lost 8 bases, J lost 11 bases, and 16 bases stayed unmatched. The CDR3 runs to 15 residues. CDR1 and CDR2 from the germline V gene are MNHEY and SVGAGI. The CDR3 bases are TGTGCCAGCCGTAACTCGGGAGGGCCCCCTGAAGAGCTGTTTTTT. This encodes CASRNSGGPPEELFF.

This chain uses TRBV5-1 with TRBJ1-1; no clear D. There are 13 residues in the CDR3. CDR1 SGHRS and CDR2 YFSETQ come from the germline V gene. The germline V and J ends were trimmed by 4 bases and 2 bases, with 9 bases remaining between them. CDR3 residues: CASSEQTNTEAFF. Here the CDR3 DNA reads TGCGCCAGCAGCGAACAAACAAACACTGAAGCTTTCTTT.